This TCR beta chain is drawn from a study of cytomegalovirus exposure and HLA in healthy donors. Remarks on this clone: Antigen: not known.

A multiplex PCR was run with 60 Vbeta primers and 13 Jbeta primers. The method was immunoSEQ multiplex PCR; TCRdb's version includes in-frame clones alone and lacks a portion of them. The table records some 250,000 clones, about 80% of them present only once. The CDR3 consists of 15 residues. V gave up 3 bases and J gave up 4 bases, with 12 bases separating them. Germline loops: CDR1 LNHDA, CDR2 SQIVND (reference sequence). Study conclusions and caveats: The study flagged approximately 180 TCR beta chains as cytomegalovirus-associated. For cytomegalovirus status, the classifier reportedly gave diagnoses with high specificity and sensitivity.

This sequence was found in a woman in her thirties or forties in good health and CMV-seropositive. Material: PBMCs. The chain carries TRBV19 and TRBJ2-2; the D gene is possibly TRBD1 (5 bases). The CDR3 spells CASSIRTFPTGELFF. DNA for the CDR3: TGTGCCAGTAGTATCAGGACATTCCCCACCGGGGAGCTGTTTTTT.